This T cell receptor beta chain emerged from a study of beta chain features in type 1 diabetes. General study results and limits: Moderately but significantly shorter TCRB CDR3s were found in Type 1 diabetes patients in all four CD4+ subsets.

Expressed TCRB transcripts were sequenced after all isolated RNA was converted to cDNA. The assay was immunoSEQ multiplex PCR, and TCRdb's table has in-frame clones only and misses some. The sample consists of about 170,000 clones, 6.5% to 8.5% of them appearing once. Trimming left V 3 bases short and J 0 bases short, with 20 bases between. There are 18 residues in the CDR3. For this clone: The antigen is undetermined.

The V call is TRBV23-1, the J call TRBJ1-2; D may be TRBD1 (6 bases). TRBV23-1 is marked as an open reading frame, function uncertain. Material: central memory CD4+ T cells from blood. This TCR derives from a man between 18 and 35 years old with type 1 diabetes. The CDR3 sequence: CASSHRDTGNRANYGYTF. CDR3 DNA sequence: TGCGCCAGCAGTCATCGGGACACAGGGAATCGGGCTAACTATGGCTACACCTTC.